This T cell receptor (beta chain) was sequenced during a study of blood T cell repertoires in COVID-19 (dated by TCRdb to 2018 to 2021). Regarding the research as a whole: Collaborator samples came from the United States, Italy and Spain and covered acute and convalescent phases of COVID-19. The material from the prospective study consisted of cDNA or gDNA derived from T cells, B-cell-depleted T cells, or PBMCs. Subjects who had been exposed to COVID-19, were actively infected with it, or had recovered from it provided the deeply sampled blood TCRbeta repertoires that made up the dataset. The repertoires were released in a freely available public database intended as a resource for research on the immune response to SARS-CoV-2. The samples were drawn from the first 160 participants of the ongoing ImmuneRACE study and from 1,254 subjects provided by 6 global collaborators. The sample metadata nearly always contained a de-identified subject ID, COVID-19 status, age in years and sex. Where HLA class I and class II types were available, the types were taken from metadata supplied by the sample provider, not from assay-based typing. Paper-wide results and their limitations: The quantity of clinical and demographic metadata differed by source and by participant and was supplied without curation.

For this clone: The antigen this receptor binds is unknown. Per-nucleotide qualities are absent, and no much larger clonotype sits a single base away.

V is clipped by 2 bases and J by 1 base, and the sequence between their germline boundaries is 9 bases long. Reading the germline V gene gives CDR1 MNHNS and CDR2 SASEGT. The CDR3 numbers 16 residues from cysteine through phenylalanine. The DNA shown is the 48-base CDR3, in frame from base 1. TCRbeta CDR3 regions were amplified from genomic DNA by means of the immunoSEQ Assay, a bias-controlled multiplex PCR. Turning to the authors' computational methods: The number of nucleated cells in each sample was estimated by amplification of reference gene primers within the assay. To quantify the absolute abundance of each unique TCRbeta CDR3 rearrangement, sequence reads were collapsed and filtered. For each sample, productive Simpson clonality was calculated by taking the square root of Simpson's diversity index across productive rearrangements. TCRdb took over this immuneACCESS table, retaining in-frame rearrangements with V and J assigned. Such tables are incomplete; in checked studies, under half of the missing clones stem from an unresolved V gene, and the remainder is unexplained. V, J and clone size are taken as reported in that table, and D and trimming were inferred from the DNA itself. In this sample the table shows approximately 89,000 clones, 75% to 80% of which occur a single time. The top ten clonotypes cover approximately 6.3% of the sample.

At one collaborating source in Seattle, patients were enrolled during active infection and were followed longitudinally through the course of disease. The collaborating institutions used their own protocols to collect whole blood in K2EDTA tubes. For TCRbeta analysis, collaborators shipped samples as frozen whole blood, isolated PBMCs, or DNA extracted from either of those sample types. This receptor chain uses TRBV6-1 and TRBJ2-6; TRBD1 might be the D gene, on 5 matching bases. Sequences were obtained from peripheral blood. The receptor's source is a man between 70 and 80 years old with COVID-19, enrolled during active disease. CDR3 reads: CASSERGRSGANVLTF. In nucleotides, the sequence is TGTGCCAGCAGTGAAAGGGGTCGATCTGGGGCCAACGTCCTGACTTTC.